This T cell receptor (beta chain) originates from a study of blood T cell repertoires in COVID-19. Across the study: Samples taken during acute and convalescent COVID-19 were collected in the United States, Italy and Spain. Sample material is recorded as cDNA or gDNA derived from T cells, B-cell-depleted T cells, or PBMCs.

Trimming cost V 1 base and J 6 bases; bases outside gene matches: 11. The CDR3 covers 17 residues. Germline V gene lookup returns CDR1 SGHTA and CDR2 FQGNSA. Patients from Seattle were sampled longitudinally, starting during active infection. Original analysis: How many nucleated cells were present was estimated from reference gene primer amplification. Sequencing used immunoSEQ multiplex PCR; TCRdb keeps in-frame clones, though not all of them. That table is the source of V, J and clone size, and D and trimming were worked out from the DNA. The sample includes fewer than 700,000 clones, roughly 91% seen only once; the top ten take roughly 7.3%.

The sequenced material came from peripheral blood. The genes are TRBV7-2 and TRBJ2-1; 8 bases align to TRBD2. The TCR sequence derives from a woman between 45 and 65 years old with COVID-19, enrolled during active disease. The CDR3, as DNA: TGTGCCAGCAGCTTAGAGGTGGGAAGCGGGGGCGTCAATGAGCAGTTCTTC. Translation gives CASSLEVGSGGVNEQFF.